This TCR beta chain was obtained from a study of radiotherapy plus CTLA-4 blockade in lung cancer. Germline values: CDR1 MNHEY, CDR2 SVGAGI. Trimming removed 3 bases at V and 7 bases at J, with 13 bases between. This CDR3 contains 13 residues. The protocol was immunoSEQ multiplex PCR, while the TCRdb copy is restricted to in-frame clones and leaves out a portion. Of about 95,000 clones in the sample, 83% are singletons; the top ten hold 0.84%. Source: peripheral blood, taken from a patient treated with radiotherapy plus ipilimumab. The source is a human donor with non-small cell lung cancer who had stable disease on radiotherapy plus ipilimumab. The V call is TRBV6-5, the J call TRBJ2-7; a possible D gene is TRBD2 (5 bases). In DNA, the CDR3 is TGTGCCAGCAGTTATGAGGGTGGCCGAGAGCAGTACTTC. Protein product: CASSYEGGREQYF.